This T cell receptor beta chain was identified in a study of shared clonotypes between healthy human individuals. Study-wide points: Larger richness was generally estimated for naive than memory subsets.

Genomic DNA belonging to each subset was distributed in equal measure over several immunoSEQ plates. Repertoires were generated with immunoSEQ multiplex PCR, while TCRdb's copy carries only in-frame clones and drops some. The table shows about 1.5 million clones, with roughly 96% occurring only once. A split of CD4+ cells into CD45RA+ naive and CD45RA-negative memory subsets was performed. Concerning this clone itself: Its matching antigen is unknown.

Sequencing input: naive CD4+ T cells sorted from blood. Subset noted: CD45RA+ positively selected. This sequence originates from a young man in good health.

DNA for the CDR3: TGTGCCTCCAAGCGGGGGGGCACAGATACGCAGTATTTT. Its protein is CASKRGGTDTQYF. The chain is built from TRBV28 and TRBJ2-3; 9 positions match TRBD2. J lost 1 base, V lost 11 bases, and 4 bases had no gene match. Looked up from germline, CDR1 is MDHEN and CDR2 is SYDVKM. The CDR3 is 13 amino acids.